The next 8 T cell receptor beta chains were all read from a single sample in a study of beta chain features in type 1 diabetes. TCRB transcripts that were expressed got sequenced, as all of the isolated RNA had been reverse transcribed. Profiled with immunoSEQ multiplex PCR; TCRdb holds only in-frame clones, not every one. This sample has tens of thousands of clones; 55% to 70% occur once, and the top ten carry roughly 1.1%. General study findings and limits: TCRB CDR3 length was moderately but significantly reduced in all four CD4+ subsets of Type 1 diabetes patients.

Antigen specificity for these receptors is unknown. The sequenced sample consisted of stem cell memory CD4+ T cells from blood. Receptors were obtained from a woman aged 40 to 50 with type 1 diabetes.

CDR3 amino acids: CASRGSSTQETQYF. The CDR3, as DNA: TGTGCCAGCAGGGGCAGCTCGACCCAAGAGACCCAGTACTTC. This chain links TRBV6-6 with TRBJ2-5, with D uncertain. V lost 6 bases and J 1 base, leaving 12 bases between the germline ends. The V gene's germline CDR1 is MNHNY and CDR2 SVGAGI (reference sequence). The CDR3 is 14 residues long.

The chain uses TRBV28 and TRBJ2-5; D gene unclear. The germline V gene has CDR1 MDHEN and CDR2 SYDVKM. Trimming left V 5 bases short and J 4 bases short, with 14 bases between. The CDR3 totals 14 residues. The CDR3 loop reads CASSDSQVGETQYF. In nucleotides, the CDR3 is TGTGCCAGCAGTGACTCCCAAGTCGGAGAGACCCAGTACTTC.

This clone has only a few counts. V and J are TRBV19 and TRBJ2-2, with D tentatively TRBD1 (6 bases). Germline V gene data show CDR1 as LNHDA and CDR2 as SQIVND (reference sequence). The CDR3 extends over 14 amino acids. V lost 11 bases to trimming and J lost 2 bases, with 15 bases between them. The CDR3 region is CASLAGTNTGELFF. CDR3 sequence (DNA): TGTGCCTCCTTAGCCGGGACAAACACCGGGGAGCTGTTTTTT.

The chain employs TRBV25-1 and TRBJ1-5; 8 bases are shared with TRBD1. The CDR3 is 17 amino acids. The J segment lost 0 bases and the V segment lost 4 bases, leaving 8 bases of the junction unmatched. Germline CDR1 and CDR2: MGHDK and SYGVNS. CDR3: CASSGPDRGGSNQPQHF. Written as DNA, the CDR3 is TGTGCCAGCAGTGGCCCTGACAGGGGCGGTAGCAATCAGCCCCAGCATTTT.

V is TRBV6-5 and J is TRBJ1-1; the match to TRBD1 covers 8 bases. CDR3 length equals 14 residues. Germline CDR1 and CDR2: MNHEY and SVGAGI. V shed 5 bases, J shed 4 bases, and the junction held 6 bases outside the gene matches. CDR3 bases: TGTGCCAGCAGTACGACAGGGGAAGTCACTGAAGCTTTCTTT. It translates to CASSTTGEVTEAFF.

The genes are TRBV19 and TRBJ1-5, with 8 bases lining up with TRBD1. CDR3 length equals 17 residues. Germline CDR1 and CDR2: LNHDA and SQIVND (reference sequence). With 4 bases clipped from V and 2 bases from J, the junction kept 10 bases outside the gene matches. The CDR3 reads CASSTQGDRLGNQPQHF. In DNA, the CDR3 is TGTGCCAGTAGTACCCAAGGGGACAGGCTGGGCAATCAGCCCCAGCATTTT.

J is TRBJ2-1 and V is TRBV4-1, with 10 bases fitting TRBD2. The J segment lost 1 base and the V segment lost 0 bases, leaving 9 bases of the junction unmatched. The germline V gene has CDR1 MGHRA and CDR2 YSYEKL. CDR3 length: 19 residues. The CDR3 region has the DNA TGCGCCAGCAGCCAAGATGGGGCTAGCGGGAGAAGTTCCTACAATGAGCAGTTCTTC. It yields the protein CASSQDGASGRSSYNEQFF.

The chain employs TRBV7-3 and TRBJ1-5, with a tentative D call TRBD1 (6 bases). The CDR3 is 14 amino acids. In germline, CDR1 is SGHTA, CDR2 FQGTGA. The V gene lost 6 bases and the J gene lost 2 bases, with 11 bases spanning the gap. CDR3 residues: CASSRGGGNQPQHF. The CDR3 nucleotides are TGTGCCAGCAGTCGCGGGGGCGGCAATCAGCCCCAGCATTTT.